The clone carrying this T cell receptor (beta chain) has only a few counts. Its antigen is unidentified. The sample originates from a study of multiple sclerosis patients with progressive multifocal leukoencephalopathy. Notes on the study in general: Expanded clones at PML onset predated and persisted through natalizumab therapy.

This CDR3 spans 10 amino acids. Libraries were prepared by immunoSEQ multiplex PCR; TCRdb keeps only in-frame clonotypes and omits some of them. The table lists around 30,000 clones, 89% of them singletons, with approximately 1.5% in the top ten. Time point defined: before natalizumab initiation. The chain recombines TRBV21-1 with TRBJ1-3. TRBV21-1 corresponds to a pseudogene. This clonotype originated in a human donor with multiple sclerosis. Sequenced: PBMCs. CDR3 sequence: CASSTNTIYF. The CDR3 DNA is TGTGCCAGCAGCACAAACACCATATATTTT.